This T cell receptor (beta chain) was sequenced in a study of molecular identifiers for immune sequencing clone quantification. The CDR3 extends over 14 amino acids. V gave up 5 bases and J gave up 12 bases, with 20 bases separating them. Germline V gives CDR1 SGHVS, CDR2 FNYEAQ. Findings and limits, study-wide: Naive cells had under 1% of molecules in clones above 20 RNA copies, effectors over 97%.

Note on this clonotype: The antigen is unknown. A much bigger clone sits one base away, suggesting this may be a read error. The CDR3 carries no conserved terminal phenylalanine or tryptophan, so it likely arises from a read error.

The authors built bulk TCR libraries by previously described methods with listed TCR primers. TCRdb passed the PCR reads through MiXCR, listing each CDR3 protein once. The table lists hundreds of thousands of distinct CDR3 sequences, less than 30% of them singletons, with 0.78% in the top ten. J is TRBJ1-5 and V is TRBV7-6; weak D call: TRBD1 (5 bases). The sample was naive CD8+ T cells from blood, with Jurkat cell RNA spiked in. The subset denotes: FACS-sorted CD8+CD4-CCR7+CD45RA+ naive T cells. This TCR was sampled from a human donor in good health. Some libraries in this study had Jurkat cell RNA spiked in. This CDR3 is CASSPGTAPEHQHL. The CDR3 DNA reads as TGTGCCAGCAGCCCCGGGACGGCTCCTGAACACCAGCATCTT.